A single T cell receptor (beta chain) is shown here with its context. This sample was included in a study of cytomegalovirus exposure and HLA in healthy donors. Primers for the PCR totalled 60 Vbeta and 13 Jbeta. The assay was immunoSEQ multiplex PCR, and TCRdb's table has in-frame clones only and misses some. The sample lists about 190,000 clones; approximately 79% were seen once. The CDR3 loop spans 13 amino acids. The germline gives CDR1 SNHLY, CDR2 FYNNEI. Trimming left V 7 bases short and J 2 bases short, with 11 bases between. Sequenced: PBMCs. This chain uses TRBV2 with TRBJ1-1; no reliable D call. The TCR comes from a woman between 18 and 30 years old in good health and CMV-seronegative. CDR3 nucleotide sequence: TGTGCCAGCACCGGAGGACCAAACACTGAAGCTTTCTTT. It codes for CASTGGPNTEAFF. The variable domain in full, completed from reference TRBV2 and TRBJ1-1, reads EPEVTQTPSHQVTQMGQEVILRCVPISNHLYFYWYRQILGQKVEFLVSFYNNEISEKSEIFDDQFSVERPDGSNFTLKIRSTKLEDSAMYFCASTGGPNTEAFFGQGTRLTVV.